This paragraph reports one T cell receptor beta chain. Its antigen is currently unknown. As for treatment: oral pan-JAK inhibitor, 5-10 mg twice daily. RNA was isolated and reverse transcribed to cDNA, the sequencing template. Sequencing was performed with immunoSEQ multiplex PCR; in TCRdb, only in-frame clones are kept and a portion is missing. In the table there are 150,000 to 200,000 clones, less than 65% of which are singletons. These data come from a study of CD8+ T cells in alopecia areata. Study-wide findings and caveats: Alphabeta T cells residing in normal skin are also sequenced in scalp samples. In scalp, tofacitinib significantly decreased clonality and expanded CD8+ clones among the top 100.

This CDR3 region has 14 residues. Trimming removed 7 bases at V and 0 bases at J, with 11 bases between. CDR1 is MNHEY and CDR2 is SVGAGI in the germline V gene. The source was CD4+ T cells sorted from blood, collected at week 24, from a patient treated with tofacitinib. The receptor was derived from a human donor with alopecia areata. This rearrangement joins TRBV6-5 to TRBJ2-3, with D uncertain. The CDR3 loop reads CASKASLSTDTQYF. The CDR3 DNA sequence: TGTGCCAGCAAGGCGAGCTTAAGCACAGATACGCAGTATTTT.